This T cell receptor beta chain was profiled in a study of beta chain features in type 1 diabetes. At the level of the study: Cells sorted and examined across all samples totaled nearly 110,000,000. Study-wide points: For cells with high TCR expression, cDNA sequencing could yield over-representation. Significant though moderate, a shortening of TCRB CDR3s appeared in all four CD4+ subsets of Type 1 diabetes patients. The study found fewer insertions and more deletions at VDJ junctions in type 1 diabetes patients.

Every donor had blood drawn once into heparin, roughly 0.11 L on average. The investigators reverse transcribed all of the isolated RNA, so they sequenced expressed TCRB transcripts. The repertoire was sequenced with immunoSEQ multiplex PCR; TCRdb's copy has only in-frame clones and lacks some. The sample records hundreds of thousands of clones, around an eighth being singletons. This clone showed up just a few times. Its antigen is still unknown. Germline loops: CDR1 SNHLY, CDR2 FYNNEI. The CDR3 is 13 amino acids. V was pared by 11 bases and J by 2 bases, with 15 bases between. The chain combines TRBV2 with TRBJ1-2; tentatively, D is TRBD1 (6 bases). The material sequenced was naive CD4+ T cells from blood. The receptor was derived from a man aged 18 to 29 with type 1 diabetes. Written as DNA, the CDR3 is TGTGCCGTTATCAGGGACACGAACTATGGCTACACCTTC. This gives the protein CAVIRDTNYGYTF.